This is a list of T cell receptor beta chains from one sample in a study of control samples from healthy donors and cancer patients. Clones were read by immunoSEQ multiplex PCR, and TCRdb kept only the in-frame ones, dropping some. The sample gives approximately 170,000 clones, roughly nine tenths of which show up once; roughly 1.3% is in the top ten. Sequenced input: blood. These receptors were obtained from a man younger than 45 in good health. The CDR3 runs from the conserved cysteine through the conserved F or W. The order of the fields is V gene, clone size, J gene, CDR3 length, D gene, CDR3 DNA, CDR3 protein. The D gene is left open where the match is weak. Clone size is stated in some rows and not others, as once, few, many or a class when expanded.

v_gene: TRBV4-3
abundance: NA
j_gene: TRBJ1-2
len: 14
d_gene: NA
CDR3nt: TGCGCCAGCAGCCAAGATAGACAGGTCTATGGCTACACCTTC
CDR3aa: CASSQDRQVYGYTF

v_gene: TRBV6-5
abundance: NA
j_gene: TRBJ2-7
len: 13
d_gene: NA
CDR3nt: TGTGCCAGCAGATTCGGACAGTCCTTAGATAAGTACTTC
CDR3aa: CASRFGQSLDKYF

v_gene: TRBV27
abundance: NA
j_gene: TRBJ1-1
len: 14
d_gene: NA
CDR3nt: TGTGCCAGCAGTGTAACAACAGGGTTCACTGAAGCTTTCTTT
CDR3aa: CASSVTTGFTEAFF

v_gene: TRBV7-8
abundance: NA
j_gene: TRBJ1-1
len: 15
d_gene: NA
CDR3nt: TGTGCCAGCAGCCTGAGGACAACCGTGAACACTGAAGCTTTCTTT
CDR3aa: CASSLRTTVNTEAFF

v_gene: TRBV6-5
abundance: once
j_gene: TRBJ2-3
len: 12
d_gene: NA
CDR3nt: TGTGCCAGCACCCATTTCACAGATACGCAGTATTTT
CDR3aa: CASTHFTDTQYF

v_gene: TRBV28
abundance: NA
j_gene: TRBJ2-7
len: 14
d_gene: TRBD1
CDR3nt: TGTGCCAGCACGAGAGGGACAGCCCCCTACGAGCAGTACTTC
CDR3aa: CASTRGTAPYEQYF

v_gene: TRBV19
abundance: NA
j_gene: TRBJ1-1
len: 14
d_gene: NA
CDR3nt: TGTGCCAGTAGTCCGAAGATAAGGACAGTTGAAGCTTTCTTT
CDR3aa: CASSPKIRTVEAFF

v_gene: TRBV2
abundance: NA
j_gene: TRBJ1-2
len: 14
d_gene: TRBD1
CDR3nt: TGTGCCAGCAGTGAAACGGGACAGGGCTATGGCTACACCTTC
CDR3aa: CASSETGQGYGYTF

v_gene: TRBV2
abundance: NA
j_gene: TRBJ2-2
len: 15
d_gene: TRBD1
CDR3nt: TGTGCCAGCAGAACGGGACAGACAAACACCGGGGAGCTGTTTTTT
CDR3aa: CASRTGQTNTGELFF

v_gene: TRBV7-9
abundance: NA
j_gene: TRBJ1-1
len: 12
d_gene: NA
CDR3nt: TGTGCCAGCAGCTTTGGGACAACTGAAGCTTTCTTT
CDR3aa: CASSFGTTEAFF

v_gene: TRBV19
abundance: NA
j_gene: TRBJ1-2
len: 14
d_gene: TRBD1
CDR3nt: TGTGCCAGTACCATCCAGGGGGAGGACTATGGCTACACCTTC
CDR3aa: CASTIQGEDYGYTF

v_gene: TRBV27
abundance: NA
j_gene: TRBJ2-7
len: 15
d_gene: NA
CDR3nt: TGTGCCAGCAGTTTATCATTGGGTGCGGTTCTCGAGCAGTACTTC
CDR3aa: CASSLSLGAVLEQYF

v_gene: TRBV19
abundance: NA
j_gene: TRBJ2-2
len: 18
d_gene: TRBD2
CDR3nt: TGTGCCAGTAGTATAGGACTAGCGGGAGGGCCAGGTACCGGGGAGCTGTTTTTT
CDR3aa: CASSIGLAGGPGTGELFF

v_gene: TRBV18
abundance: NA
j_gene: TRBJ1-2
len: 15
d_gene: NA
CDR3nt: TGTGCCAGCTCACCGTGGGGCCCCGGGGGCTATGGCTACACCTTC
CDR3aa: CASSPWGPGGYGYTF

v_gene: TRBV28
abundance: NA
j_gene: TRBJ2-7
len: 14
d_gene: NA
CDR3nt: TGTGCCAGCAGTTTATGGCAGAACTACTACGAGCAGTACTTC
CDR3aa: CASSLWQNYYEQYF

v_gene: TRBV7-9
abundance: NA
j_gene: TRBJ2-7
len: 17
d_gene: NA
CDR3nt: TGTGCCAGCAGCCGACCTTTGACAGGCAGGGACCTCTACGAGCAGTACTTC
CDR3aa: CASSRPLTGRDLYEQYF

v_gene: TRBV30
abundance: NA
j_gene: TRBJ2-1
len: 18
d_gene: TRBD2
CDR3nt: TGTGCCTGGAGTGCCCACTCCCTACTTGGCGGGAGATACCATGAGCAGTTCTTC
CDR3aa: CAWSAHSLLGGRYHEQFF

v_gene: TRBV2
abundance: once
j_gene: TRBJ2-3
len: 12
d_gene: NA
CDR3nt: TGTGCCAGCAGTTCCTCGAGAGATACGCAGTATTTT
CDR3aa: CASSSSRDTQYF

v_gene: TRBV28
abundance: NA
j_gene: TRBJ1-5
len: 14
d_gene: TRBD1
CDR3nt: TGTGCCAGCAGGGGGGACAGAGCTTATCAGCCCCAGCATTTT
CDR3aa: CASRGDRAYQPQHF

v_gene: TRBV7-9
abundance: NA
j_gene: TRBJ2-3
len: 15
d_gene: TRBD2
CDR3nt: TGTGCCAGCAGCCAGTCGGGACTAGCGGGAGATACGCAGTATTTT
CDR3aa: CASSQSGLAGDTQYF

v_gene: TRBV28
abundance: NA
j_gene: TRBJ2-3
len: 12
d_gene: TRBD2
CDR3nt: TGTGCCAGCAGTTGGGGGGGGAGGGAGCAGTATTTT
CDR3aa: CASSWGGREQYF

v_gene: TRBV28
abundance: NA
j_gene: TRBJ1-2
len: 14
d_gene: NA
CDR3nt: TGTGCCAGCAGTTTAGGGCAGACCTCTGGTGGCTACACCTTC
CDR3aa: CASSLGQTSGGYTF

v_gene: TRBV19
abundance: NA
j_gene: TRBJ2-3
len: 14
d_gene: TRBD1
CDR3nt: TGTGCCAGTAGGTCGAGAGGGGGCGGAGATACGCAGTATTTT
CDR3aa: CASRSRGGGDTQYF

v_gene: TRBV11-2
abundance: NA
j_gene: TRBJ1-4
len: 16
d_gene: NA
CDR3nt: TGTGCCAGCAGCTCGGGAGGGAAGAGGACTAATGAAAAACTGTTTTTT
CDR3aa: CASSSGGKRTNEKLFF

v_gene: TRBV4-3
abundance: NA
j_gene: TRBJ2-5
len: 19
d_gene: NA
CDR3nt: TGCGCCAGCAGCCAAGAAGCTTTTCGGGGAAGTGGAGGACAAGAGACCCAGTACTTC
CDR3aa: CASSQEAFRGSGGQETQYF

v_gene: TRBV7-9
abundance: NA
j_gene: TRBJ1-1
len: 16
d_gene: TRBD1
CDR3nt: TGTGCCAGCAGCTCGCGCGGACAGGGGTTCGACACTGAAGCTTTCTTT
CDR3aa: CASSSRGQGFDTEAFF

v_gene: TRBV30
abundance: NA
j_gene: TRBJ1-4
len: 15
d_gene: NA
CDR3nt: TGTGCCTGGAGTGTAGGGGGGAGGACTAATGAAAAACTGTTTTTT
CDR3aa: CAWSVGGRTNEKLFF

v_gene: TRBV24-1
abundance: NA
j_gene: TRBJ1-2
len: 15
d_gene: TRBD1
CDR3nt: TGTGCCACCAGTGATCCACGGACAGGGATCTATGGCTACACCTTC
CDR3aa: CATSDPRTGIYGYTF

v_gene: TRBV6-5
abundance: NA
j_gene: TRBJ2-3
len: 14
d_gene: NA
CDR3nt: TGTGCCAGCAGGAGGACGGACAGCACAGATACGCAGTATTTT
CDR3aa: CASRRTDSTDTQYF

v_gene: TRBV21-1
abundance: NA
j_gene: TRBJ1-4
len: 18
d_gene: NA
CDR3nt: TGTGCCAGCAGAAACAAACGCAGAGGAGTTGCAACTAATGAAAAACTGTTTTTT
CDR3aa: CASRNKRRGVATNEKLFF

v_gene: TRBV6-5
abundance: once
j_gene: TRBJ1-1
len: 14
d_gene: TRBD1
CDR3nt: TGTGCCAGCAGTTTGGGACAGTTGAACACTGAAGCTTTCTTT
CDR3aa: CASSLGQLNTEAFF

v_gene: TRBV6-5
abundance: NA
j_gene: TRBJ2-7
len: 13
d_gene: NA
CDR3nt: TGTGCCAGCAGTCTCCGACAAATCTACGAGCAGTACTTC
CDR3aa: CASSLRQIYEQYF

v_gene: TRBV10-3
abundance: NA
j_gene: TRBJ1-6
len: 19
d_gene: TRBD1
CDR3nt: TGTGCCATCAGTGGGGGACAGGGGGCGGGAAGCTCCTATAATTCACCCCTCCACTTT
CDR3aa: CAISGGQGAGSSYNSPLHF

v_gene: TRBV24-1
abundance: NA
j_gene: TRBJ2-1
len: 15
d_gene: NA
CDR3nt: TGTGCCACCAGTGCCGTCCGGGGTTCCTACAATGAGCAGTTCTTC
CDR3aa: CATSAVRGSYNEQFF

v_gene: TRBV4-2
abundance: NA
j_gene: TRBJ2-7
len: 14
d_gene: TRBD2
CDR3nt: TGTGCCAGCAGCCAAGCGGGGGGACTCTACGAGCAGTACTTC
CDR3aa: CASSQAGGLYEQYF

v_gene: TRBV7-9
abundance: NA
j_gene: TRBJ1-1
len: 16
d_gene: NA
CDR3nt: TGTGCCAGCAGCCCACGAGCGGCAGGGGTGGGCACTGAAGCTTTCTTT
CDR3aa: CASSPRAAGVGTEAFF

v_gene: TRBV7-9
abundance: once
j_gene: TRBJ2-7
len: 12
d_gene: NA
CDR3nt: TGTGCCAGCAGCTTTCCACAGGGAGAGCAGTACTTC
CDR3aa: CASSFPQGEQYF

v_gene: TRBV5-1
abundance: NA
j_gene: TRBJ2-7
len: 14
d_gene: NA
CDR3nt: TGCGCCAGCAGCTTGGAGCACAGGGGGGGCGAGCAGTACTTC
CDR3aa: CASSLEHRGGEQYF

v_gene: TRBV10-2
abundance: NA
j_gene: TRBJ1-2
len: 11
d_gene: NA
CDR3nt: TGCGCCAGCAGGGCCAACTATGGCTACACCTTC
CDR3aa: CASRANYGYTF

v_gene: TRBV5-1
abundance: NA
j_gene: TRBJ1-6
len: 14
d_gene: TRBD1
CDR3nt: TGCGCCAGCAGCCCGACAGGGGCCAATTCACCCCTCCACTTT
CDR3aa: CASSPTGANSPLHF

v_gene: TRBV6-5
abundance: NA
j_gene: TRBJ1-1
len: 11
d_gene: NA
CDR3nt: TGTGCCTGTTTCATGAACACTGAAGCTTTCTTT
CDR3aa: CACFMNTEAFF

v_gene: TRBV2
abundance: NA
j_gene: TRBJ2-2
len: 19
d_gene: TRBD2
CDR3nt: TGTGCCAGCAGTGAAATGGGGCTAGCGGGAGGGCCCGACACCGGGGAGCTGTTTTTT
CDR3aa: CASSEMGLAGGPDTGELFF

v_gene: TRBV2
abundance: NA
j_gene: TRBJ1-5
len: 14
d_gene: NA
CDR3nt: TGTGCCAGCAGTCCTGACAGGTTCAATCAGCCCCAGCATTTT
CDR3aa: CASSPDRFNQPQHF

v_gene: TRBV2
abundance: NA
j_gene: TRBJ2-3
len: 15
d_gene: NA
CDR3nt: TGTGCCAGCAGTTCGAACGGGGTTGGGACAGATACGCAGTATTTT
CDR3aa: CASSSNGVGTDTQYF

v_gene: TRBV18
abundance: NA
j_gene: TRBJ2-1
len: 15
d_gene: TRBD2
CDR3nt: TGTGCCAGCTCACGGGAGCGGGACGAGTACAATGAGCAGTTCTTC
CDR3aa: CASSRERDEYNEQFF

v_gene: TRBV7-8
abundance: once
j_gene: TRBJ2-1
len: 13
d_gene: TRBD1
CDR3nt: TGTGCCAGCAGCTCGGGACAGGGGAATGAGCAGTTCTTC
CDR3aa: CASSSGQGNEQFF

v_gene: TRBV6-5
abundance: NA
j_gene: TRBJ2-4
len: 14
d_gene: NA
CDR3nt: TGTGCCAGCAGCTCCGGCAGGGACCAAAACATTCAGTACTTC
CDR3aa: CASSSGRDQNIQYF

v_gene: TRBV7-9
abundance: NA
j_gene: TRBJ2-7
len: 13
d_gene: TRBD1
CDR3nt: TGTGCCAGCTGGAAGGGGGCCCCCTACGAGCAGTACTTC
CDR3aa: CASWKGAPYEQYF

v_gene: TRBV19
abundance: NA
j_gene: TRBJ2-1
len: 15
d_gene: TRBD2
CDR3nt: TGTGCCAGTAGTATCTCTCCGGGAGGAAGGAATGAGCAGTTCTTC
CDR3aa: CASSISPGGRNEQFF

v_gene: TRBV13
abundance: once
j_gene: TRBJ1-5
len: 14
d_gene: TRBD1
CDR3nt: TGTGCCAGCAGCCCCGGACAGGGTAATCAGCCCCAGCATTTT
CDR3aa: CASSPGQGNQPQHF